This TCR beta chain derives from a study of cytomegalovirus exposure and HLA in healthy donors. The PCR contained 60 Vbeta and 13 Jbeta primers. Using immunoSEQ multiplex PCR, the repertoire was profiled, and TCRdb retains in-frame clones only, with some absent. The sample has 200,000 to 250,000 clones; approximately 80% are singletons. The germline gives CDR1 MNHNY, CDR2 SVGAGI (reference sequence). V was clipped by 2 bases and J by 5 bases, with 9 bases between them. The CDR3 is 14 residues long. This TCR was recovered from a man aged 25 to 45 in good health and CMV-seronegative. The material sequenced was PBMCs. The J gene is TRBJ2-2, the V gene TRBV6-6; the D is unclear. CDR3: CASSYKSVTGELFF. CDR3 DNA sequence: TGTGCCAGCAGTTACAAAAGCGTAACCGGGGAGCTGTTTTTT.